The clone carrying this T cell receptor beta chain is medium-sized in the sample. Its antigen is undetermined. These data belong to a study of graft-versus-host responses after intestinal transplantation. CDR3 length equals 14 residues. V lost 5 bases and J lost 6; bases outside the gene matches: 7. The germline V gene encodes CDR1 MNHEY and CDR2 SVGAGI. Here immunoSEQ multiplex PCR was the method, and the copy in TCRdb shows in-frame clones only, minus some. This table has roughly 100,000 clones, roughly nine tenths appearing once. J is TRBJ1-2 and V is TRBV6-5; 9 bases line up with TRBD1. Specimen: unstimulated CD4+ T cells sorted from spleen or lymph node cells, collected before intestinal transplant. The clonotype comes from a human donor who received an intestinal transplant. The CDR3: CASSTPNRGHGYTF. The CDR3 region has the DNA TGTGCCAGCAGTACCCCAAACAGGGGGCATGGCTACACCTTC.